The following is a TCR beta chain sequence with its context. The sample is drawn from a study of blood T cell repertoires in COVID-19. TCRdb's table, derived via immunoSEQ multiplex PCR, lists solely in-frame clones and lacks some. Among more than 250,000 clones listed, around 87% were seen once. Looked up from germline, CDR1 is MGHRA and CDR2 is YSYEKL. V was shortened by 3 bases and J by 4 bases, with 15 bases between the two germline ends. CDR3 length: 15 residues. The material sequenced was PBMCs or T cells enriched from blood (not recorded which). The rearrangement joins TRBV4-1 to TRBJ1-2, with D unclear. The receptor's source is a woman aged 30 to 39 who had recovered from COVID-19. The CDR3 nucleotides read TGCGCCAGCAGCCAGGGAGATGGTCTCGCCTATGGCTACACCTTC. It specifies CASSQGDGLAYGYTF.